The present entry profiles one T cell receptor (beta chain) with its context. The data are from a study of blood T cell repertoires in COVID-19. The CDR3 is 18 amino acids. In the source study's methods: Reference gene primer amplification gave nucleated cell count estimates. Measured with immunoSEQ multiplex PCR; TCRdb has only the in-frame clones, and not every one. V and J calls and clone size are given by that table; D and trimming were obtained from the DNA. Here the sample spans tens of thousands of clones, roughly four fifths being singletons. The TCR was taken from a man aged 55 to 70 with acute or convalescent COVID-19. The rearrangement joins TRBV21-1 to TRBJ2-3; TRBD2 reflects the table's D call only, with no check against the DNA. TRBV21-1 has pseudogene status. The sequenced material came from peripheral blood. Here the CDR3 reads CASSKVGLAGSPTDTQYF. In nucleotides, the CDR3 is TGTGCCAGCAGCAAAGTTGGACTAGCGGGGTCCCCTACAGATACGCAGTATTTT.